These T cell receptor beta chains were read from a single sample in a study of response to subunit inactivated influenza vaccine. Each CDR3 protein is one row after TCRdb ran MiXCR on the RT-PCR reads. The sample has 610,000 or so distinct CDR3 sequences, 11% to 15% seen once. The sample in question was PBMCs from blood, obtained about 11 days after vaccination. The receptors were gathered from a man in his forties or fifties who received an inactivated influenza vaccine. CDR3s include the opening cysteine and the closing phenylalanine or tryptophan. D genes are given only for firm matches. The size entry is marked missing in some rows and otherwise reads once, few, many or a size class.

>NA|TRBV28|NA|TRBJ2-7
TGTGCCAGCACCCTAATGGGAGCCAACTACGAGCAGTACTTC
CASTLMGANYEQYF
>NA|TRBV29-1|NA|TRBJ1-5
TGCAGCGTTGGCGGGACTGGAGTCAATCAGCCCCAGCATTTT
CSVGGTGVNQPQHF
>NA|TRBV29-1|NA|TRBJ2-5
TGCAGCGTTGAGGGCGTGGAGGGTCAAGAGGCCCAGTACTTC
CSVEGVEGQEAQYF
>TRBD2|TRBV4-3|few|TRBJ2-3
TGCGCCAGCAGCCAAGGGTCTAGCGGGACCACAGATACGCAGTATTTT
CASSQGSSGTTDTQYF
>TRBD2|TRBV12-3/TRBV12-4|NA|TRBJ2-3
TGTGCCAGCAGGACTAGCGGGAGGACAGATACGCAGTATTTT
CASRTSGRTDTQYF
>NA|TRBV20-1|NA|TRBJ1-1
TGCAGTGCTAGAGTAGAGGGGAGGAACACTGAAGCTTTCTTT
CSARVEGRNTEAFF
>NA|TRBV10-3|NA|TRBJ2-7
TGTGCCATCAGTGAGTCGGGCAGTTACGAGCAGTACTTC
CAISESGSYEQYF
>NA|TRBV12-3/TRBV12-4|NA|TRBJ2-2
TGTGCCAGCATTCTAAGGACCCGGCAGGGGGAGCTGTTTTTT
CASILRTRQGELFF
>NA|TRBV12-3/TRBV12-4|NA|TRBJ2-3
TGTGCCAGCAGCCCTGGGGGTGCGGGACGCACAGATACGCAGTATTTT
CASSPGGAGRTDTQYF
>NA|TRBV3-1|few|TRBJ1-4
TGTGCCAGCAGCCAAGAAGGAGGAGGGGGATATGAAAAACTGTTTTTT
CASSQEGGGGYEKLFF
>NA|TRBV20-1|many|TRBJ2-2
TGCAGTGCCCAGGGGATCACCGGGGAGCTGTTTTTT
CSAQGITGELFF
>NA|TRBV12-3/TRBV12-4|many|TRBJ1-6
TGTGCCAGCAGTTTCGGACAGACGGGTTCACCCCTCCACTTT
CASSFGQTGSPLHF
>NA|TRBV5-1|few|TRBJ1-1
TGCGCCAGCAGCTTGGCCCCGGGGATTGCCAACACTGAAGCTTTCTTT
CASSLAPGIANTEAFF
>TRBD2|TRBV20-1|NA|TRBJ2-1
TGCTGTGCTAGAGATGGTAATAGGGGACTAGATTTTTCCGAGCAGTTCTTC
CCARDGNRGLDFSEQFF
>NA|TRBV20-1|few|TRBJ2-1
TGCAGTGCTAGACGCGACTATAACAATGAGCAGTTCTTC
CSARRDYNNEQFF
>TRBD1|TRBV4-1|NA|TRBJ1-1
TGCGCCAGCAGCCAACCCGGGACAGGAAACCCAATAGCTGAAGCTTTCTTT
CASSQPGTGNPIAEAFF
>NA|TRBV11-1|NA|TRBJ2-1
TGTGCCAGCAGGGGAGGGGGACGGTTTGGAAATGAGCAGTTCTTC
CASRGGGRFGNEQFF
>TRBD1|TRBV18|once|TRBJ1-6
TGTGCCAGCTCATCCGGGACAGCCTCTTCACCCCTCCACTTT
CASSSGTASSPLHF
>NA|TRBV29-1|many|TRBJ1-3
TGCAGCGTTGAAGGAGGCTCTGGAAACACCATATATTTT
CSVEGGSGNTIYF
>NA|TRBV6-2/TRBV6-3|few|TRBJ2-5
TGTGCCAGCAGTTACCCGTACCGAGGGGTACCCTCTAGCGAACAGTACCAAGAGACCCAGTACTTC
CASSYPYRGVPSSEQYQETQYF
>TRBD1|TRBV4-3|NA|TRBJ2-3
TGCGCCAGCAGTAACAGGGGGCGCACAGATACGCAGTATTTT
CASSNRGRTDTQYF
>NA|TRBV28|NA|TRBJ1-2
TGTGCCAGCGGAGCAGGGGGCTACACCTTC
CASGAGGYTF
>NA|TRBV27|few|TRBJ2-1
TGTGCCAGCAGCCCTGATCCCTTGTACAATGAGCAGTTCTTC
CASSPDPLYNEQFF
>TRBD2|TRBV20-1|NA|TRBJ2-1
TGCAGTGCTGGCCCTCCTAGCGGGGTCTTCGGGGAGCAGTTCTTC
CSAGPPSGVFGEQFF
>TRBD1|TRBV5-1|NA|TRBJ2-1
TGCGCCAGCAGCTTGGTACCAGGGGGACACAATGAGCAGTTCTTC
CASSLVPGGHNEQFF
>NA|TRBV2|NA|TRBJ2-3
TGTGCCAGCGGGGGCGGCGGGGTTAGCACAGATACGCAGTATTTT
CASGGGGVSTDTQYF
>TRBD1|TRBV6-6|few|TRBJ2-7
TGTGCCAGCGGGACAGGAGAGTCCTACGAGCAGTACTTC
CASGTGESYEQYF
>NA|TRBV5-1|NA|TRBJ2-2
TGCGCCAGCAGCCTCAACGCCCAGGGTAACGCCGGGGAGCTGTTTTTT
CASSLNAQGNAGELFF
>TRBD2|TRBV28|NA|TRBJ2-2
TGTGCCAGCAGTTCAACTAGCGGGGTTAACACCGGGGAGCTGTTTTTT
CASSSTSGVNTGELFF
>NA|TRBV2|NA|TRBJ1-3
TGTGCCAGCGGGGGGGAGGGGTCGTTCTCTGGAAACACCATATATTTT
CASGGEGSFSGNTIYF
>NA|TRBV11-2|many|TRBJ2-1
TGTGCCAGCAGCCCTGAGGACATCGAGCAGTTCTTC
CASSPEDIEQFF
>NA|TRBV20-1|few|TRBJ1-5
TGCAGTGCTAGAGGGGAGGGTTGGTATAGCAATCAGCCCCAGCATTTT
CSARGEGWYSNQPQHF
>NA|TRBV16|few|TRBJ1-1
TGTGCCAGCAGCCCAGGGGTGAGAAACACTGAAGCTTTCTTT
CASSPGVRNTEAFF
>TRBD2|TRBV3-1|NA|TRBJ2-1
TGTGCCAGCAGCCCCCTCGGAATAGCGGGACTTGGTGAGCAGTTCTTC
CASSPLGIAGLGEQFF
>NA|TRBV6-6|few|TRBJ1-5
TGTGCCAGCAGTGGACAGTCTGGACAGCTCCAGCATTTT
CASSGQSGQLQHF
>NA|TRBV24-1|few|TRBJ2-5
TGTGCCACCAGTGATTTGCAAGGTGGGAGAGAGACCCAGTACTTC
CATSDLQGGRETQYF
>NA|TRBV28|few|TRBJ2-4
TGTGCCAGCAGTAGATCCCGGACATTAGCCAAAAACATTCAGTACTTC
CASSRSRTLAKNIQYF
>NA|TRBV6-5|few|TRBJ2-1
TGTGCCAGCAGCGTCTATTCAGGGGAGAAGTTCTTC
CASSVYSGEKFF
>NA|TRBV7-8|NA|TRBJ2-3
TGTGCCAGCAGCTTAGCGGGGCAGTGGTTTGCGACGCAGTATTTT
CASSLAGQWFATQYF